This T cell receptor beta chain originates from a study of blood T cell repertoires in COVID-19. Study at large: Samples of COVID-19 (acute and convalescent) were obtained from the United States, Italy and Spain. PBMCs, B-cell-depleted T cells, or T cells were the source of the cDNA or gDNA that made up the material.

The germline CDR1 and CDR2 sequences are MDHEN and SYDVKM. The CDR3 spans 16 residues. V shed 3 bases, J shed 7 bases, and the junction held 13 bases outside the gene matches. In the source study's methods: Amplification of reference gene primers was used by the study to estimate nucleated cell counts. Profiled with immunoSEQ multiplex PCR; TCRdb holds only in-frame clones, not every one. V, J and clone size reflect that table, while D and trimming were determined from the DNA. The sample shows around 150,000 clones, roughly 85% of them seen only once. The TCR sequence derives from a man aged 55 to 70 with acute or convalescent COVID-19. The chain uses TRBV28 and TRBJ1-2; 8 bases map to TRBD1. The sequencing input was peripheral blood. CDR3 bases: TGTGCCAGCAGTTTCCCCGGGACAGGTCATACGGGTGGCTACACCTTC. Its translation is CASSFPGTGHTGGYTF.